The subject of this entry is one TCR beta chain. Its antigen remains unknown. This sample was taken from a study of tumor-infiltrating lymphocytes in primary liver carcinoma. Study observations and caveats: Tumor region pairs overlapped more than did tumor-adjacent and tumor-blood pairs. The study found a significantly higher top-250-clone fraction in tumors than in blood (p = 0.039).

A constant-region primer served to make TCR beta cDNA from roughly 500 ng total RNA. ARM-PCR was slightly modified, and three nested multiplex PCR rounds with it gave rise to the TCR beta libraries. Two initial PCR rounds of 10 to 11 cycles each paired TRBV1-TRBV30 forward primers with a C-beta reverse primer. TCRdb reanalysed the multiplex PCR reads using MiXCR and keeps one entry per CDR3 protein. In the table there are some 190,000 distinct CDR3 sequences, 60% of which are singletons. Unsorted whole blood served as the source of blood RNA, and germline DNA was extracted as well. V was cut by 0 bases and J by 7 bases, with 12 bases left in between. CDR1 MDHEN and CDR2 SYDVKM come from the germline V gene. The CDR3 totals 14 residues.

This receptor was taken from a man aged 40-49 years with primary liver carcinoma and hepatitis B virus infection. This sequence joins TRBV28 and TRBJ1-2, with TRBD1 as a possible D gene (6 bases). Sequencing was carried out using peripheral blood. The CDR3 DNA reads TGTGCCAGCAGTTTATGGGCAGGGGTCGGTGGCTACACCTTC. It yields the protein CASSLWAGVGGYTF.